This T cell receptor (beta chain) was sequenced during a study of blood T cell repertoires in COVID-19. At the level of the study: Nucleic acid was either cDNA or gDNA, and it came from T cells, B-cell-depleted T cells, or PBMCs.

The table came from immunoSEQ multiplex PCR; TCRdb's copy has only in-frame clones and leaves some out. The sample holds 250,000 to 300,000 clones, 86% seen once. This TCR came from a woman aged 25 to 39 with active or convalescent COVID-19. Sequencing used peripheral blood.

The CDR3 DNA sequence: TGTGCCACCAGTGATTTCCGACAGGCTGGGCAGTATTTT. Its protein is CATSDFRQAGQYF. The chain carries TRBV24-1 and TRBJ2-3; tentatively, D is TRBD1 (6 bases). V dropped 1 base and J dropped 11 bases, with 12 bases sitting between them. Germline CDR1 KGHDR, CDR2 SFDVKD. The CDR3 extends over 13 amino acids.